What follows are 14 T cell receptor beta chains derived from one specimen sequenced in a study of T cells after yellow fever vaccination. Using its own MiXCR run on the 5' RACE reads, TCRdb lists one record per CDR3 protein. This repertoire shows about 300,000 distinct CDR3 sequences, roughly 8.7% found once; its top ten account for 3% to 4%. The sample here was CD4+ T cells sorted from PBMCs, taken 5 days after the yellow fever booster vaccination. Every receptor here comes from a man younger than 35 who received the YFV17D yellow fever vaccine.

In DNA, the CDR3 is TGTGCCTGGAGTTCCCATACAGGGTGGGACGAGCAGTACTTC. Amino acid sequence: CAWSSHTGWDEQYF. This chain connects TRBV30 to TRBJ2-7; D may be TRBD1 (6 bases). The germline gives CDR1 GTSNPN, CDR2 SVGIG (reference sequence). V was trimmed by 2 bases and J by 5 bases, leaving 16 bases between them. This CDR3 is built from 14 residues.

This clonotype occurred a few times. The gene calls are TRBV20-1 and TRBJ2-3; the D is unclear. Trimming pared 6 bases from V and 4 bases from J, leaving 11 bases between. The CDR3 consists of 12 residues. CDR1 is DFQATT and CDR2 is SNEGSKA in the germline V gene (reference sequence). CDR3 in DNA: TGCAGTGCCCCGACCACCCCAGATACGCAGTATTTT. Encoded protein: CSAPTTPDTQYF.

The sample holds many counts of this clonotype. The V and J genes are TRBV7-8 and TRBJ2-1; D ambiguous. The V gene lost 7 bases and the J gene lost 3 bases, with 16 bases spanning the gap. From germline, CDR1 is SGHVS and CDR2 FQNEAQ. The CDR3 is made up of 15 amino acids. CDR3 region: CASTGIVGNYNEQFF. CDR3 coding DNA: TGTGCCAGCACTGGAATCGTGGGCAACTACAATGAGCAGTTCTTC. The full variable domain, its missing parts supplied by reference TRBV7-8 and TRBJ2-1, is GAGVSQSPRYKVAKRGQDVALRCDPISGHVSLFWYQQALGQGPEFLTYFQNEAQLDKSGLPSDRFFAERPEGSVSTLKIQRTQQEDSAVYLCASTGIVGNYNEQFFGPGTRLTVL.

This clonotype came up a few times. The chain combines TRBV12-3 or TRBV12-4 with TRBJ2-2, with D possibly being TRBD1 (6 bases). The V and J ends lost 3 bases and 3 bases respectively, with 11 bases between them. The CDR3 has 15 residues. Here the CDR3 DNA reads TGTGCCAGCAGTTTGTGGCAGGGGTACACCGGGGAGCTGTTTTTT. Protein: CASSLWQGYTGELFF.

This clonotype was counted only a few times. The chain uses TRBV27 and TRBJ1-5; no reliable D call. CDR3 size: 16 residues. V lost 5 bases, J lost 0 bases, and 14 bases lay in between. Germline V CDR1 and CDR2: MNHEY, SMNVEV (reference sequence). This CDR3 is CASSARPVASNQPQHF. The CDR3 DNA is TGTGCCAGCAGTGCAAGACCGGTCGCTAGCAATCAGCCCCAGCATTTT.

The sample holds many counts of this clonotype. The chain recombines TRBV7-3 with TRBJ1-1; 8 bases are a match to TRBD1. Germline V gene lookup returns CDR1 SGHTA and CDR2 FQGTGA. Trimming removed 4 bases from V and 4 bases from J; junction bases left unmatched: 2. The CDR3 is 13 residues long. The CDR3 loop reads CASSYTGGTEAFF. CDR3 nucleotide sequence: TGTGCCAGCAGCTATACAGGGGGCACTGAAGCTTTCTTT.

This clonotype was observed at least ten times. V usage is TRBV6-2 or TRBV6-3 and J usage is TRBJ2-3, with 7 bases lining up with TRBD2. V dropped 7 bases and J dropped 3; count of bases not matched to a gene: 10. CDR3 size: 15 residues. Looked up from germline, CDR1 is MNHEY and CDR2 is SVGEGT. CDR3 coding DNA: TGTGCCAGCAAGATACGAGCGGGGCGGACAGATACGCAGTATTTT. Translated: CASKIRAGRTDTQYF.

Ten or more counts support this clonotype. This CDR3 is CASSLAQGAEQYF. CDR3 DNA sequence: TGTGCCAGCAGCTTGGCACAGGGAGCCGAGCAGTACTTC. The gene calls are TRBV7-2 and TRBJ2-7, with D maybe TRBD1 (6 bases). From germline, CDR1 is SGHTA and CDR2 FQGNSA. Deletions cut 3 bases from V and 6 bases from J, with 12 bases between. The CDR3 runs 13 residues.

The chain employs TRBV20-1 and TRBJ2-2, with 7 bases matching TRBD2. CDR1 and CDR2 from the germline V gene are DFQATT and SNEGSKA (reference sequence). The CDR3 has 15 residues. V gave up 3 bases and J gave up 1 base; unmatched junction bases: 5. CDR3 DNA sequence: TGCAGTGCTAGGAAGTCGGGGGGGAACACCGGGGAGCTGTTTTTT. Its protein is CSARKSGGNTGELFF.

This clonotype appeared a few times. This rearrangement joins TRBV5-1 to TRBJ2-3; the D gene could be TRBD1 or TRBD2 (5 bases each). Germline values: CDR1 SGHRS, CDR2 YFSETQ. Trimming pared 5 bases from V and 5 bases from J, leaving 15 bases between. The CDR3 is 14 amino acids. The CDR3 region has the DNA TGCGCCAGCAGTCTCGGGACCGAGGGAGATACGCAGTATTTT. It encodes CASSLGTEGDTQYF.

This sequence joins TRBV6-2 or TRBV6-3 and TRBJ2-7; the D gene is possibly TRBD2 (7 bases). Trimming took off 10 bases at V and 6 bases at J, with 22 bases between the two ends. The germline V gene encodes CDR1 MNHEY and CDR2 SVGEGT. The CDR3 is 14 amino acids. CDR3 DNA sequence: TGTGCCACCGTGACGAGGGGGGGTCTATCCGAGCAGTACTTC. This codes for CATVTRGGLSEQYF.

CDR3 in DNA: TGTGCCAGCAGTTTATTAGAACAGGGGCCGAGGGGTCAGCCCCAGCATTTT. It codes for CASSLLEQGPRGQPQHF. The chain employs TRBV28 and TRBJ1-5; 7 positions agree with TRBD1. The CDR3 loop spans 17 amino acids. CDR1 and CDR2 from the germline V gene are MDHEN and SYDVKM. J was trimmed by 6 bases and V by 1 base; bases with no gene match: 12.

The chain links TRBV15 to TRBJ2-7; D gene ambiguous. Between the trimmed V and J ends, which lost 4 bases and 0 bases, there was a span of 16 bases. The CDR3 length is 16 residues. Germline CDR1 and CDR2: LNHNV and YYDKDF (reference sequence). Here the CDR3 DNA reads TGTGCCACCAGCAAAAACTCGGCCCTCCCCTCCTACGAGCAGTACTTC. Amino acids: CATSKNSALPSYEQYF.

This clonotype appeared many times. The J gene is TRBJ1-4, the V gene TRBV7-2, with 7 bases aligning to TRBD1. The germline gives CDR1 SGHTA, CDR2 FQGNSA. The CDR3 is made up of 15 amino acids. J was trimmed by 4 bases and V by 5 bases; bases with no gene match: 7. CDR3 sequence reads: CASSTQGSHNEKLFF. The CDR3 DNA reads TGTGCCAGCAGCACACAGGGGTCCCATAATGAAAAACTGTTTTTT.